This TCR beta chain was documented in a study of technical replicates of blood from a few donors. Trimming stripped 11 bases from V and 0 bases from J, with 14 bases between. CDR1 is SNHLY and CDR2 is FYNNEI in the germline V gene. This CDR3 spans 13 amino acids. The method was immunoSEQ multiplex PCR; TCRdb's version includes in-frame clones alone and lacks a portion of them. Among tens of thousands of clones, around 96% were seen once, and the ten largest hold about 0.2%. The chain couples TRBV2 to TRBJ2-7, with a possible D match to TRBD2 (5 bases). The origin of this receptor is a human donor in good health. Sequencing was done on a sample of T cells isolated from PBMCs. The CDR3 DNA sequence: TGTGCCTGGCAACGGAGGCACTCCTACGAGCAGTACTTC. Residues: CAWQRRHSYEQYF.